This T cell receptor beta chain was observed in a study of blood T cell repertoires in COVID-19. Turning to the study itself: Donors in the United States, Italy and Spain gave samples during acute or convalescent COVID-19. T cells, B-cell-depleted T cells, or PBMCs provided the cDNA or gDNA that served as material.

Seattle researchers signed up patients amid active infection and tracked them longitudinally. With 1 base removed from V and 4 bases from J, the gap between germline ends came to 14 bases. The CDR3 runs to 16 residues. CDR1 is SNHLY, CDR2 FYNNEI, per germline. In the original analysis: Scientists estimated how many nucleated cells there were by amplifying reference gene primers. Clones were read by immunoSEQ multiplex PCR, and TCRdb kept only the in-frame ones, dropping some. V and J calls and clone size are those listed in that table; D and trimming were worked out from the DNA. The data hold roughly 260,000 clones, with about 90% observed a single time.

The clonotype was recovered from a person aged 18-30 years with COVID-19, enrolled during active disease. Sequencing was carried out using peripheral blood. V and J are TRBV2 and TRBJ1-3; D gene ambiguous. The CDR3 loop reads CASSEGRVQVGNTIYF. The CDR3 coding sequence is TGTGCCAGCAGTGAAGGGAGGGTTCAGGTCGGAAACACCATATATTTT.